This T cell receptor (beta chain) is drawn from a study of blood T cell repertoires in COVID-19. Looking at the study overall: Sites across the United States, Italy and Spain contributed samples from acute and convalescent COVID-19.

Original handling: Reference gene primers were amplified, and this amplification served to estimate nucleated cell counts. Assay: immunoSEQ multiplex PCR; the TCRdb copy retains only in-frame clones and omits some. V, J and clone size reflect that table, while D and trimming were determined from the DNA. Found here are fewer than 80,000 clones, around 90% of them singletons; the top ten hold 5.3%. This CDR3 has 14 residues. Germline CDR1 and CDR2: LNHDA and SQIVND (reference sequence). Trimming stripped 6 bases from V and 0 bases from J, with 9 bases between. The V call is TRBV19, the J call TRBJ2-1; TRBD2 is a possible D gene (6 bases). The specimen was peripheral blood. This TCR was recovered from a man aged 45-60 years with acute or convalescent COVID-19. The CDR3 nucleotides read TGTGCCAGTAGCGGGAGTCTCTCCTACAATGAGCAGTTCTTC. Translation: CASSGSLSYNEQFF.